This T cell receptor beta chain originates from a study of cytomegalovirus exposure and HLA in healthy donors. Study-level results: In a later analysis, a missense DCLRE1C variant was linked to TCR beta V- and J-gene trimming. When presence/absence was analysed, sequencing depth was taken to be roughly uniform across donors. Another analysis was done later, and it associated 17,000 or so TCR beta sequences with HLA alleles at 0.05 false discovery rate. The productive fraction for most TCR beta V segments was about 90% or about 30% in an earlier analysis.

After removal of 2 bases from V and 5 bases from J, the junction contained 0 bases not matched to a gene. Per the germline V gene, CDR1 is MNHEY and CDR2 is SVGAGI. The CDR3 is 14 amino acids. PCR used 60 Vbeta primers and 13 Jbeta primers. Produced via immunoSEQ multiplex PCR; TCRdb's table is partial and in-frame only. Of approximately 160,000 clones detected, approximately 70% appear once; the ten largest clones hold 2.5% to 3%. On this clone: What it recognizes is unknown.

The chain recombines TRBV6-5 with TRBJ1-4, with 9 bases fitting TRBD1. The sequencing input was PBMCs. The sequence came from a woman in her forties in good health and CMV-seropositive. The CDR3 DNA follows: TGTGCCAGCAGTTACGGACAGGGGAATGAAAAACTGTTTTTT. It encodes CASSYGQGNEKLFF.